The clone carrying this TCR beta chain was found once. Its antigen is still unknown. Every isolated RNA sample was fully reverse transcribed, so sequencing captured expressed TCRB transcripts. Libraries were prepared by immunoSEQ multiplex PCR; TCRdb keeps only in-frame clonotypes and omits some of them. The sample shows some 170,000 clones, almost 65% of them seen only once. This sample was taken from a study of beta chain features in type 1 diabetes. Germline lookup yields CDR1 KGHSH and CDR2 LQKENI. Trimming took off 3 bases at V and 6 bases at J, with 9 bases between the two ends. The CDR3 is made up of 13 amino acids. CD4+ cells of the naive, central memory, regulatory and stem cell-like memory types were sorted via CD45RO/CCR7/CD25/CD127/CD95/CD27. Findings and caveats of the study: For Type 1 diabetes patients, all four CD4+ subsets carried TCRB CDR3s that were moderately but significantly shorter.

Specimen: naive CD4+ T cells from blood. J is TRBJ2-1 and V is TRBV18; D unclear. The clonotype was recovered from a man aged 25 to 45 with type 1 diabetes. This chain's CDR3 is CASSPGQSNEQFF. The CDR3 DNA reads TGTGCCAGCTCACCGGGCCAGTCCAATGAGCAGTTCTTC.